This record covers a single T cell receptor beta chain. As yet, its antigen is unknown. This sample includes further DNA sequences coding for the same CDR3. The CDR3 sequence is 14 residues long. Germline V lookup: CDR1 SEHNR, CDR2 FQNEAQ (reference sequence). V shed 1 base, J shed 4 bases, and the junction held 0 bases outside the gene matches. It was via CD45RO/CCR7/CD25/CD127/CD95/CD27 that CD4+ naive, central memory, regulatory and stem cell-like memory cells were sorted. This sample was included in a study of beta chain features in type 1 diabetes. Looking at the study overall: All samples yielded around 98 million examined sorted cells. Study-wide results and limits: TCRB CDR3s were moderately but significantly shorter in Type 1 diabetes patients in all four CD4+ subsets. Diminished insertions and augmented deletions at VDJ junctions characterized type 1 diabetes patients.

The isolated RNA, all of it, was reverse transcribed, so expressed TCRB transcripts were what got sequenced. The table came from immunoSEQ multiplex PCR; TCRdb's copy has only in-frame clones and leaves some out. Of 300,000 to 350,000 clones listed, over 7% are singletons. The receptor comes from a man aged 30-40 years with type 1 diabetes. This chain uses TRBV7-9 with TRBJ2-3, with 9 bases lining up with TRBD2. Input material: central memory CD4+ T cells from blood. Here the CDR3 DNA reads TGTGCCAGCAGCTTAGGCGGGGGGGCAGATACGCAGTATTTT. Translating it yields CASSLGGGADTQYF.